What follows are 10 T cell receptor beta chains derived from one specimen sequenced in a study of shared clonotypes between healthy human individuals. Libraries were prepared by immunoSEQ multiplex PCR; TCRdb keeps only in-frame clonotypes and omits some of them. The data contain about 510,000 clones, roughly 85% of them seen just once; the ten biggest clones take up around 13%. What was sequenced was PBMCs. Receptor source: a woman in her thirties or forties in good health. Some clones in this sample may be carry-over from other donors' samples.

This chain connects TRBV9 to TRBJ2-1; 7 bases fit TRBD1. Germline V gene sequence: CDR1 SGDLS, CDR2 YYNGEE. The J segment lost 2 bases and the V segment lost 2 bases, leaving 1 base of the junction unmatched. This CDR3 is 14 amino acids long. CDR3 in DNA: TGTGCCAGCAGCGTTGGACAGGCCTACAATGAGCAGTTCTTC. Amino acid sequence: CASSVGQAYNEQFF. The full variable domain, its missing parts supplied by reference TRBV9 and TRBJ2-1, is DSGVTQTPKHLITATGQRVTLRCSPRSGDLSVYWYQQSLDQGLQFLIQYYNGEERAKGNILERFSAQQFPDLHSELNLSSLELGDSALYFCASSVGQAYNEQFFGPGTRLTVL.

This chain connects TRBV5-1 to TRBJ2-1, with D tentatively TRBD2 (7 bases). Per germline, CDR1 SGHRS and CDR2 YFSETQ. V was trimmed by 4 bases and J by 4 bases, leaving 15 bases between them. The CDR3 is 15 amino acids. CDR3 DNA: TGCGCCAGCAGCACTACGGGGGGCGAGTACAATGAGCAGTTCTTC. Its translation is CASSTTGGEYNEQFF. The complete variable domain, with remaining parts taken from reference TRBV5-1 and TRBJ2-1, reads KAGVTQTPRYLIKTRGQQVTLSCSPISGHRSVSWYQQTPGQGLQFLFEYFSETQRNKGNFPGRFSGRQFSNSRSEMNVSTLELGDSALYLCASSTTGGEYNEQFFGPGTRLTVL.

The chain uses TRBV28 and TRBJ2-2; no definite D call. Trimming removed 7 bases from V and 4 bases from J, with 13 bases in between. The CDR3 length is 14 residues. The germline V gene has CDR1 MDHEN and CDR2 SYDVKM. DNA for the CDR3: TGTGCCAGCACCAAGGGCGATGGCACCGGGGAGCTGTTTTTT. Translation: CASTKGDGTGELFF.

The CDR3 is CATRKGLEVGNEQFF. CDR3 coding DNA: TGTGCCACCAGAAAGGGACTAGAGGTCGGGAATGAGCAGTTCTTC. The chain combines TRBV15 with TRBJ2-1; TRBD2 aligns across 8 bases. Per germline, CDR1 LNHNV and CDR2 YYDKDF (reference sequence). The V segment lost 6 bases and the J segment 7 bases; nucleotides outside the gene matches: 11. This CDR3 region has 15 residues.

DNA for the CDR3: TGTGCCTGGAGTTTTACTAGCTATGTCGCCGGGGAGCTGTTTTTT. This encodes CAWSFTSYVAGELFF. The genes are TRBV30 and TRBJ2-2; TRBD2 might be the D (6 bases). The germline V gene has CDR1 GTSNPN and CDR2 SVGIG (reference sequence). The length of the CDR3 is 15 residues. Trimming left V 2 bases short and J 6 bases short, with 16 bases between.

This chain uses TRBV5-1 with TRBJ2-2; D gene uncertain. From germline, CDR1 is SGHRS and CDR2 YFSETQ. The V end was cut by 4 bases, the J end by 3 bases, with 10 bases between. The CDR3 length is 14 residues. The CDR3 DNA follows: TGCGCCAGCAGCCTCGACTCGTACACCGGGGAGCTGTTTTTT. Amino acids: CASSLDSYTGELFF.

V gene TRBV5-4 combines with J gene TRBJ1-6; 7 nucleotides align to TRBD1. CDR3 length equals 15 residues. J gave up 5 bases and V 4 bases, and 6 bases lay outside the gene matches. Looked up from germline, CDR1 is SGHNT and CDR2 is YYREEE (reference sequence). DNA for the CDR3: TGTGCCAGCAGCCAGGGGGGGCAGGATAATTCACCCCTCCACTTT. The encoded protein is CASSQGGQDNSPLHF.

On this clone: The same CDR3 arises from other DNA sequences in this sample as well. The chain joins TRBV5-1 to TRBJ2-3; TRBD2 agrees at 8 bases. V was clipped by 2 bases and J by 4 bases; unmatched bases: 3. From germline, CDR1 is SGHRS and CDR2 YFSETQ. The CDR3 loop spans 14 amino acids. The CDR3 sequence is CASSLAGEADTQYF. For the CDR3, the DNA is TGCGCCAGCAGCTTAGCGGGAGAGGCAGATACGCAGTATTTT.

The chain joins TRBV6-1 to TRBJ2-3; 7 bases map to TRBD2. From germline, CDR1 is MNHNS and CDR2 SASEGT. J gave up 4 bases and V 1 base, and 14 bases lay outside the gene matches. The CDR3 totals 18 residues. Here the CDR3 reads CASSEGVLAGVGPDTQYF. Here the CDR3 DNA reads TGTGCCAGCAGTGAAGGTGTCTTGGCGGGAGTGGGGCCAGATACGCAGTATTTT.

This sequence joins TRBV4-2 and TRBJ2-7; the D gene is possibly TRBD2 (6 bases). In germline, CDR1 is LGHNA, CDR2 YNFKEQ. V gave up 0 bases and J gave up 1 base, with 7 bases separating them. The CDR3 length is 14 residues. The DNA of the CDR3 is TGTGCCAGCAGCCAAGACGGACTATCCTACGAGCAGTACTTC. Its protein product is CASSQDGLSYEQYF.